This T cell receptor (beta chain) was found in a study of blood T cell repertoires in COVID-19. TCRdb's copy holds only in-frame clones and misses some; the assay was immunoSEQ multiplex PCR. This sample has under 110,000 clones, with about four fifths found just once. Germline V CDR1 and CDR2: GTSNPN, SVGIG (reference sequence). This CDR3 comprises 15 residues. V was trimmed by 2 bases and J by 11 bases, leaving 21 bases between them. The chain carries TRBV30 and TRBJ1-4, with D possibly TRBD1 on 6 matching bases. Source material: peripheral blood. The sequence came from a woman aged 55-70 years with acute or convalescent COVID-19. CDR3 DNA sequence: TGTGCCTGGAGTACTCCCGACAACAGGGTGAAGAAACTGTTTTTT. Its protein is CAWSTPDNRVKKLFF.